The present T cell receptor beta chain was sequenced within a study of T cell repertoires in cytomegalovirus infection. Trimming took off 3 bases at V and 1 base at J, with 8 bases between the two ends. Germline CDR1 SGHVS, CDR2 FQNEAQ. This CDR3 region has 14 residues. This clonotype was seen at least ten times. Its target is not known. TCRdb recomputed calls from the reads with MiXCR, one row per CDR3 protein. There are approximately 600,000 distinct CDR3 sequences in the sample; approximately 40% occur only once, and about 48% lies in the top ten. The chain carries TRBV7-8 and TRBJ2-3, with a tentative D call TRBD1 (5 bases). Here the sequenced sample was cultured PBMCs, taken from culture after CMV antigen stimulation. This receptor was taken from a human donor in good health (CMV status not recorded). Some clones in this sample may be carry-over from other donors' samples. DNA for the CDR3: TGTGCCAGCAGCTTTTGGGGCGGCACAGATACGCAGTATTTT. Its translation: CASSFWGGTDTQYF.